The entry that follows covers one TCR beta chain sequence. No cognate antigen has been identified for it. No clone much larger than this one lies a single base away; base qualities are absent. After removal of 6 bases from V and 5 bases from J, the junction retains 9 bases not matched to a gene. Including cysteine and phenylalanine, the CDR3 has 14 amino acids. Solely the CDR3 DNA is kept, with 42 bases framed from the first base. As encoded in the germline V gene, CDR1 is MDHEN while CDR2 is SYDVKM. The data derive from a study of CD8+ T cells in alopecia areata listed by TCRdb under 2018. The study in broad terms: To study T cell clonal expansion in alopecia areata, the researchers applied high-throughput TCRbeta sequencing to both the C3H/HeJ mouse model and human patients. RNA was obtained with the PAXgene miRNA kit for fixed scalp, the miRNeasy kit for PBMCs, and the RNeasy kit for mouse skin. Amplification of TCRbeta CDR3 regions was done by immunoSEQ multiplex PCR using 35 Vbeta forward primers and 13 Jbeta reverse primers. In humans, TCRbeta sequencing was performed on scalp tissue and on sorted CD4+ and CD8+ peripheral blood T cells from healthy controls and from patients with patchy or totalis/universalis alopecia areata. Scalp clonality was compared across normal scalp (n=4), patchy alopecia areata scalp (n=8), and alopecia totalis/universalis scalp (n=8). Results and caveats for the whole study, not just this receptor: TCR sequences shared between patients were less clear than in mice, possibly partly because of HLA diversity in the patient population. Unlike mouse skin, where gammadelta T cells dominate, normal human skin contains resident alphabeta T cells that get sequenced too, which complicates analysis of the scalp TCR repertoire. Lesional scalp, especially in alopecia totalis/universalis, showed higher clonality and more expanded CD8+ clones than normal scalp, suggesting antigenic drive.

Lesional scalp punch biopsies and peripheral blood were collected from alopecia areata patients. PBMCs were isolated by density centrifugation and stained for CD3, CD4 and CD8, after which CD4+ and CD8+ T cells were sorted on a FACSAria. Untreated alopecia areata patients were recruited as part of a multicenter biomarker study. For several biomarker-study patients, blood CD8+ T cells were further sorted into NKG2D-low and NKG2D-high fractions. Libraries were prepared through the immunoSEQ multiplex PCR assay. RNA was extracted from all samples and reverse transcribed into cDNA, which served as template for TCR sequencing. First-strand cDNA was synthesized using SuperScript III with a 2:1 mix of oligo-dT and random hexamers. A synthetic immune receptor repertoire was used to gauge amplification bias, and whatever bias remained was removed computationally. The study's processing was this. Raw reads were preprocessed to remove errors, and CDR3 was defined by IMGT conventions from the conserved cysteine to phenylalanine. Clonality was calculated as 1 minus Shannon entropy normalized by log2 of the number of productive unique TCRs. Scalp TCRbeta sequences were cross-referenced with sorted blood CD4 and CD8 repertoires so that the CD4 or CD8 identity of scalp clones could be inferred. TCRdb stores this immuneACCESS table with in-frame sequences only. Part of the clones is absent; in the studies checked, under half of the shortfall reflects unresolved V genes, and no reason is known for the rest. That table is the source of V, J and clone size, and D and trimming were worked out from the DNA. A total of under 65,000 clones appear in this sample, roughly two fifths of them only once. The ten top clones hold approximately 50% of the sample.

Sequencing input: NKG2D-low CD8+ T cells sorted from blood. This specimen's cell subset or site label, interpreted: sorted CD8+ NKG2D-low blood T cells. This sequence originates from a human donor with alopecia areata. The receptor chain draws on TRBV28 and TRBJ2-7, with 8 bases in between that match TRBD1. The CDR3 corresponds to CASSPTGATNEQYF. The DNA reads as follows: TGTGCCAGCAGCCCGACAGGGGCGACTAACGAGCAGTACTTC.